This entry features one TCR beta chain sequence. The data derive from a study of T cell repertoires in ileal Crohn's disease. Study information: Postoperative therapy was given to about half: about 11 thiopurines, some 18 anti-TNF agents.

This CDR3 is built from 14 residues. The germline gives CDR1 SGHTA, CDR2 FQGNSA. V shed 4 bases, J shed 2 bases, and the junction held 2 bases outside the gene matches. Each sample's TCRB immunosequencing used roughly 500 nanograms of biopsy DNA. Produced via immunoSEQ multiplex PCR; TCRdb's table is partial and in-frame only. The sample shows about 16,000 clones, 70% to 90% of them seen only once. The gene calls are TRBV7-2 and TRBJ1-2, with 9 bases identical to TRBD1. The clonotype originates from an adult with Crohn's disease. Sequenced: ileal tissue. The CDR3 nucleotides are TGTGCCAGCAGCTCGGGGACAGGGAACTATGGCTACACCTTC. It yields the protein CASSSGTGNYGYTF.